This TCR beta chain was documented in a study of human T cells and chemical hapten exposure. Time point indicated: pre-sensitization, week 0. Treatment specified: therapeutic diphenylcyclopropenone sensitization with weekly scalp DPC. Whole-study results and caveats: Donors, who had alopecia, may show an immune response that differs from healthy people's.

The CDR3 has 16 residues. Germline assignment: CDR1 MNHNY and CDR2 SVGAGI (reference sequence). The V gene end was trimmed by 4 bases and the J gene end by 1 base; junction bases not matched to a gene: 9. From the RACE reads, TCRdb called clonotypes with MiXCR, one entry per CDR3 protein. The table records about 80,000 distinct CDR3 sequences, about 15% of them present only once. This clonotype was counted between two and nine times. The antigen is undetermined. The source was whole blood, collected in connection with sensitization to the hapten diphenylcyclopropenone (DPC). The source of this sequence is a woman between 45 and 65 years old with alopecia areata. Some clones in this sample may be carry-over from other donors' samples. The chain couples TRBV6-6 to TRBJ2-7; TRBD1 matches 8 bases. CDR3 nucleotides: TGTGCCAGCAGTTCCGGGACAGGCCGACTATCCTACGAGCAGTACTTC. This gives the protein CASSSGTGRLSYEQYF.